Shown below are 15 T cell receptor beta chains from a single sample sequenced in a study of monozygotic twins with inflammatory bowel disease. One entry per CDR3 protein, without DNA, is what TCRdb gives after re-calling the 5' RACE reads. The sample holds 210,000 or so distinct CDR3 sequences. Sample: blood. The receptors come from a human donor with ulcerative colitis or Crohn's disease, or a healthy co-twin of an affected twin (not recorded which).

V and J are TRBV4-1 and TRBJ2-2. In germline, CDR1 is MGHRA, CDR2 YSYEKL. This CDR3 has 12 residues. CDR3 residues: CASRQNTGELFF.

The chain couples TRBV7-8 to TRBJ1-5. This CDR3 contains 13 residues. Germline CDR1 is SGHVS and CDR2 is FQNEAQ. The CDR3 is CASSLAVNQPQHF.

The V and J genes are TRBV6-5 and TRBJ2-7; TCRdb picks TRBD1, but there is no DNA to check that call. Germline V gene lookup returns CDR1 MNHEY and CDR2 SVGAGI. CDR3 size: 17 residues. CDR3: CASSYRGTGPPYYEQYF.

The chain couples TRBV20-1 to TRBJ2-1; the TCRdb D gene call, TRBD1, has no DNA to confirm it. CDR3 length equals 15 residues. Germline-derived CDR1 and CDR2 are DFQATT and SNEGSKA (reference sequence). CDR3 sequence reads: CSARVSGVGYNEQFF.

The chain employs TRBV12-3 or TRBV12-4 and TRBJ2-7. This CDR3 region has 14 residues. This chain's CDR3 is CASSRVGAAYEQYF.

This chain uses TRBV7-2 with TRBJ2-7. Germline CDR1 is SGHTA and CDR2 is FQGNSA. This CDR3 has 13 residues. CDR3 loop: CASSLEDGYEQYF.

This chain connects TRBV7-9 to TRBJ2-7; the D gene TCRdb calls, TRBD1, cannot be checked with no DNA. Germline assignment: CDR1 SEHNR and CDR2 FQNEAQ (reference sequence). This CDR3 contains 12 residues. This chain's CDR3 is CASSPGPDEQYF.

The rearrangement uses TRBV20-1 and TRBJ1-4. This CDR3 is 13 amino acids long. Per the germline V gene, CDR1 is DFQATT and CDR2 is SNEGSKA (reference sequence). The CDR3 loop is CSARGPPNEKLFF.

The chain is built from TRBV20-1 and TRBJ2-1. The CDR3 extends over 13 amino acids. The germline V gene encodes CDR1 DFQATT and CDR2 SNEGSKA (reference sequence). The CDR3 protein is CSVPSQLYNEQFF.

The genes are TRBV7-8 and TRBJ2-3. The CDR3 sequence is 14 residues long. Germline V gene lookup returns CDR1 SGHVS and CDR2 FQNEAQ. The CDR3 sequence: CASSRLVSTDTQYF.

V and J are TRBV29-1 and TRBJ1-1; the D gene TCRdb calls, TRBD1, cannot be checked with no DNA. CDR3 length equals 14 residues. Per the germline V gene, CDR1 is SQVTM and CDR2 is ANQGSEA. The CDR3 sequence: CSVVVQGEGTEAFF. The full variable domain, with the rest looked up from reference TRBV29-1 and TRBJ1-1, is SAVISQKPSRDICQRGTSLTIQCQVDSQVTMMFWYRQQPGQSLTLIATANQGSEATYESGFVIDKFPISRPNLTFSTLTVSNMSPEDSSIYLCSVVVQGEGTEAFFGQGTRLTVV.

CDR3 sequence: CASSFAASGSYEQYF. The chain couples TRBV7-2 to TRBJ2-7; TCRdb designates TRBD2, a call that cannot be tested without DNA. In germline, CDR1 is SGHTA, CDR2 FQGNSA. The CDR3 runs to 15 residues.

The gene calls are TRBV12-3 or TRBV12-4 and TRBJ2-3. The CDR3 has 15 amino acids. The CDR3 protein is CASSSDGPRTDTQYF.

V is TRBV5-1 and J is TRBJ2-5; the D gene TCRdb calls, TRBD2, cannot be checked with no DNA. Germline CDR1 is SGHRS and CDR2 is YFSETQ. CDR3 length: 15 amino acids. The CDR3 loop reads CASRDRGEHWETQYF.

The V and J genes are TRBV4-1 and TRBJ2-5; TCRdb proposes TRBD2, but this gene call is untestable without DNA. The length of the CDR3 is 17 residues. Germline-derived CDR1 and CDR2 are MGHRA and YSYEKL. The CDR3 loop is CASSLTTSGAPPGTQYF.